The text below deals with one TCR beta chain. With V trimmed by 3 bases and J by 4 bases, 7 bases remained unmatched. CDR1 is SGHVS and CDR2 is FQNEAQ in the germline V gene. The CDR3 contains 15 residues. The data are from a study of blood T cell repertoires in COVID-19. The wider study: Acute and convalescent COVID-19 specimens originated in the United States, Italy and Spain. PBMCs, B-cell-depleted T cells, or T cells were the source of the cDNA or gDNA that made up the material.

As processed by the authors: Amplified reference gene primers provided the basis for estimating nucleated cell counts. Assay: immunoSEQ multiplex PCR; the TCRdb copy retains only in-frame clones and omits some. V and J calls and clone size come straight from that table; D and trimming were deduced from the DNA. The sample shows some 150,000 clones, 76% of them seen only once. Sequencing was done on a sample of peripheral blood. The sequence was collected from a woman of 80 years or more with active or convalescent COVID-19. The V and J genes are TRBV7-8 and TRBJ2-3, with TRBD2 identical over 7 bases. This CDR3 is CASSFGGGPPDTQYF. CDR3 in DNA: TGTGCCAGCAGCTTCGGCGGGGGTCCCCCAGATACGCAGTATTTT.